Below, 20 T cell receptor beta chains from the same sample are listed, as sequenced in a study of blood T cells in healthy people across ages. A second about 7 to 12 cycle PCR used barcoded and J-beta primers. One entry per CDR3 protein results from TCRdb running MiXCR on the 5' RACE reads. The sample holds over 950,000 distinct CDR3 sequences, 35% to 40% seen once. Material for sequencing was blood. The source of these receptors is a man between 18 and 35 years old in good health.

The chain combines TRBV10-3 with TRBJ1-2, with D perhaps matching TRBD1 (5 bases). The germline V and J ends were trimmed by 10 bases and 4 bases, with 13 bases remaining between them. Germline V gene lookup returns CDR1 ENHRY and CDR2 SYGVKD. CDR3 length: 12 residues. CDR3 DNA: TGTGCCAGCACACCGGGGGTCTATGGCTACACCTTC. Its protein is CASTPGVYGYTF.

The V and J genes are TRBV7-9 and TRBJ1-3; D is undetermined. The CDR3 extends over 16 amino acids. Germline lookup yields CDR1 SEHNR and CDR2 FQNEAQ (reference sequence). Trimming removed 4 bases at V and 0 bases at J, with 13 bases between. CDR3 DNA sequence: TGTGCCAGCAGCTCAGAAGGGCGCAACTCTGGAAACACCATATATTTT. Its translation: CASSSEGRNSGNTIYF.

The rearrangement uses TRBV4-3 and TRBJ1-3; D is unclear. Trimming left V 0 bases short and J 2 bases short, with 17 bases between. The CDR3 runs 18 residues. Germline-derived CDR1 and CDR2 are LGHNA and YSLEER. The CDR3 nucleotides read TGCGCCAGCAGCCAAGATCGCCCGGGGAGATATACTGGAAACACCATATATTTT. Protein: CASSQDRPGRYTGNTIYF.

This chain uses TRBV7-3 with TRBJ2-3; 8 bases map to TRBD1. CDR1 SGHTA and CDR2 FQGTGA come from the germline V gene. The J segment lost 4 bases and the V segment lost 1 base, leaving 7 bases of the junction unmatched. The CDR3 is 16 amino acids. CDR3 DNA: TGTGCCAGCAGCTTAAGGACCGACAGGGGCTCAGATACGCAGTATTTT. Translating it yields CASSLRTDRGSDTQYF.

J is TRBJ1-4 and V is TRBV5-1; D is unresolved. Trimming pared 0 bases from V and 0 bases from J, leaving 6 bases between. Germline CDR1 SGHRS, CDR2 YFSETQ. This CDR3 is built from 15 residues. The CDR3 reads CASSLDTATNEKLFF. DNA for the CDR3: TGCGCCAGCAGCTTGGATACAGCAACTAATGAAAAACTGTTTTTT.

The sample holds a few counts of this clonotype. The chain couples TRBV6-2 or TRBV6-3 to TRBJ2-3, with D possibly TRBD2 on 5 matching bases. The CDR3 is 13 residues long. V was clipped by 8 bases and J by 3 bases, with 12 bases between them. CDR1 and CDR2 (germline): MNHEY, SVGEGT. CDR3 nucleotides: TGTGCCAGCGCGCGGGTGGGGACAGATACGCAGTATTTT. Its protein is CASARVGTDTQYF.

This clonotype was counted between two and nine times. V and J are TRBV27 and TRBJ2-1; TRBD2 matches at 8 bases. Germline V gives CDR1 MNHEY, CDR2 SMNVEV (reference sequence). The CDR3 runs 16 residues. The ends lost 6 bases at V and 0 bases at J; junction bases unmatched: 7. CDR3 sequence reads: CASSPGGSYSYNEQFF. CDR3 nucleotide sequence: TGTGCCAGCAGCCCGGGAGGGTCGTACTCCTACAATGAGCAGTTCTTC.

The chain joins TRBV20-1 to TRBJ1-1; D possibly corresponds to TRBD1 (5 bases). The CDR3 has 15 amino acids. The V end was cut by 8 bases, the J end by 1 base, with 20 bases between. Per the germline V gene, CDR1 is DFQATT and CDR2 is SNEGSKA (reference sequence). CDR3 amino acids: CSLSKEGSGNTEAFF. The CDR3 DNA reads as TGCAGTTTGTCTAAGGAGGGGTCGGGGAACACTGAAGCTTTCTTT.

This clonotype showed up just a few times. This chain joins TRBV28 and TRBJ1-2; D is ambiguous. This CDR3 spans 14 amino acids. V was clipped by 2 bases and J by 4 bases, with 11 bases between them. Germline V gene data show CDR1 as MDHEN and CDR2 as SYDVKM. The CDR3 here is CASSLQGLSYGYTF. As DNA, the CDR3 is TGTGCCAGCAGTTTACAAGGCCTATCCTATGGCTACACCTTC.

The V and J genes are TRBV6-2 or TRBV6-3 and TRBJ1-3; D unresolved. The CDR3 runs to 13 residues. V lost 8 bases and J 0 bases, leaving 8 bases between the germline ends. CDR1 and CDR2 from the germline V gene are MNHEY and SVGEGT. In nucleotides, the CDR3 is TGTGCCAGCGAATACAGCTCTGGAAACACCATATATTTT. The encoded protein is CASEYSSGNTIYF.

As concerns this clonotype: The junction differs from germline at one of its ends, possibly a read error. This sequence joins TRBV7-2 and TRBJ2-7; D is uncertain. Germline assignment: CDR1 SGHTA and CDR2 FQGNSA. There are 12 residues in the CDR3. The CDR3 protein is CASSSISHEQYF. The DNA for the CDR3 is TGTGCCAGCAGCTCGATCTCCCACGAGCAGTACTTC.

This clonotype has a handful of counts. This rearrangement joins TRBV2 to TRBJ2-1; TRBD2 matches 7 bases. Germline trimming cut 4 bases from V and 3 bases from J; bases unmatched to any gene: 9. This CDR3 has 16 residues. CDR1 is SNHLY and CDR2 is FYNNEI in the germline V gene. CDR3 sequence (DNA): TGTGCCAGCAGTGTCGGGGGGAATCTCGGCTACAATGAGCAGTTCTTC. Encoded protein: CASSVGGNLGYNEQFF.

This clonotype was observed once. A read error may be the cause here, since a much bigger clone is one base away. The rearrangement links TRBV4-3 to TRBJ2-3, with D tentatively TRBD2 (6 bases). CDR3 size: 18 residues. Per the germline V gene, CDR1 is LGHNA and CDR2 is YSLEER. The chain's CDR3 is CASSQDTYDLASTDAQYF. CDR3 DNA sequence: TGCGCCAGCAGCCAAGACACCTACGACCTAGCGAGCACAGATGCGCAGTATTTT.

The J gene is TRBJ1-2, the V gene TRBV20-1; possible D gene TRBD1, 5 bases. V was pared by 2 bases and J by 4 bases, with 17 bases between. CDR3 length: 15 residues. Germline lookup yields CDR1 DFQATT and CDR2 SNEGSKA (reference sequence). The CDR3 bases are TGCAGTGCTAGACCCCCCGGGACGGACCTCTATGGCTACACCTTC. The encoded protein is CSARPPGTDLYGYTF.

Only a few counts were recorded for this clonotype. J is TRBJ2-3 and V is TRBV27; D is ambiguous. V lost 9 bases and J lost 4, with 8 bases in between. CDR1 MNHEY and CDR2 SMNVEV come from the germline V gene (reference sequence). The CDR3 is 11 residues long. The CDR3 DNA is TGTGCCAGTCGCCGGTCAGATACGCAGTATTTT. Translation gives CASRRSDTQYF.

In this sample, this clonotype turned up a few times. The genes are TRBV7-9 and TRBJ2-2; perhaps TRBD2 as D (5 bases). CDR3 size: 16 residues. The germline gives CDR1 SEHNR, CDR2 FQNEAQ (reference sequence). V was trimmed by 3 bases and J by 4 bases, leaving 15 bases between them. CDR3 coding DNA: TGTGCCAGCAGCTTCTTGGTAGCGTCGGGCACCGGGGAGCTGTTTTTT. Translating it yields CASSFLVASGTGELFF.

The chain links TRBV6-5 to TRBJ1-2; TRBD1 agrees at 9 bases. CDR1 and CDR2 (germline): MNHEY, SVGAGI. There are 16 residues in the CDR3. J was trimmed by 5 bases and V by 2 bases; bases with no gene match: 9. The chain's CDR3 is CASSYPGDRGLYGYTF. The CDR3 DNA follows: TGTGCCAGCAGTTACCCGGGAGACAGGGGGTTATATGGCTACACCTTC.

The CDR3 region is CASSQDGEGKLFF. The CDR3 nucleotides are TGCGCCAGCAGCCAAGACGGGGAAGGAAAACTGTTTTTT. The chain couples TRBV4-3 to TRBJ1-4; D uncertain. Germline CDR1 reads LGHNA; CDR2 reads YSLEER. Deletions cut 0 bases from V and 10 bases from J, with 9 bases between. The CDR3 contains 13 residues.

In its sample, this clonotype was seen a few times. The chain links TRBV27 to TRBJ2-1; D call uncertain. The ends were cut back, 7 bases at V and 0 bases at J, with 13 bases in the middle. The CDR3 has 15 residues. Looked up from germline, CDR1 is MNHEY and CDR2 is SMNVEV (reference sequence). The DNA for the CDR3 is TGTGCCAGCAAGATACAGCCCAACTCCTACAATGAGCAGTTCTTC. Translated: CASKIQPNSYNEQFF.

The V gene is TRBV10-3, the J gene TRBJ2-7, with a possible D match to TRBD1 (5 bases). Germline loops: CDR1 ENHRY, CDR2 SYGVKD. Trimming pared 8 bases from V and 2 bases from J, leaving 16 bases between. The CDR3 contains 14 residues. The CDR3 here is CAIGPSPGTYEQYF. CDR3 sequence (DNA): TGTGCCATCGGACCCTCCCCAGGGACCTACGAGCAGTACTTC.